What follows is one TCR beta chain and its context. Sequencing was performed with immunoSEQ multiplex PCR; in TCRdb, only in-frame clones are kept and a portion is missing. The sample includes more than 300,000 clones, around 87% of them seen just once. This entry belongs to a study of blood T cell repertoires in COVID-19. The specimen was peripheral blood. This clonotype was obtained from a woman in her 40s with COVID-19, enrolled during active disease.

Written as DNA, the CDR3 is TGTGCCTGGAGTCGACAGGGGGTTAGCACTGAAGCTTTCTTT. It yields the protein CAWSRQGVSTEAFF. The rearrangement links TRBV30 to TRBJ1-1, with 9 bases identical to TRBD1. The junction had 5 bases not matched to a gene; V was cut back by 2 bases and J by 4 bases. The germline gives CDR1 GTSNPN, CDR2 SVGIG (reference sequence). This CDR3 spans 14 amino acids. The entire variable domain, with the rest obtained from reference TRBV30 and TRBJ1-1, is as follows: SQTIHQWPATLVQPVGSPLSLECTVEGTSNPNLYWYRQAAGRGLQLLFYSVGIGQISSEVPQNLSASRPQDRQFILSSKKLLLSDSGFYLCAWSRQGVSTEAFFGQGTRLTVV.